This T cell receptor (beta chain) was recorded in a study of T cells after yellow fever vaccination. Study findings and constraints: After the booster, approximately 96% of CD4 and roughly nine tenths of CD8 primary-response clones were re-detected.

TCRdb used MiXCR to reprocess the 5' RACE reads, holding one entry per CDR3 protein. The table lists some 290,000 distinct CDR3 sequences, approximately 12% of them singletons. On this clonotype: Its antigen is not known.

Germline CDR1 is SEHNR and CDR2 is FQNEAQ (reference sequence). The CDR3 has 13 residues. Losses at the gene ends were 3 bases for V and 7 bases for J; bases not matched to a gene: 2. The chain links TRBV7-9 to TRBJ2-5, with TRBD1 matching over 10 bases. The specimen was CD4+ T cells sorted from PBMCs, collected 45 days after the yellow fever booster vaccination. The sequence came from a young man who received the YFV17D yellow fever vaccine. The CDR3 sequence is CASSLDRGATQYF. The CDR3 DNA sequence: TGTGCCAGCAGCTTGGACAGGGGGGCGACCCAGTACTTC.